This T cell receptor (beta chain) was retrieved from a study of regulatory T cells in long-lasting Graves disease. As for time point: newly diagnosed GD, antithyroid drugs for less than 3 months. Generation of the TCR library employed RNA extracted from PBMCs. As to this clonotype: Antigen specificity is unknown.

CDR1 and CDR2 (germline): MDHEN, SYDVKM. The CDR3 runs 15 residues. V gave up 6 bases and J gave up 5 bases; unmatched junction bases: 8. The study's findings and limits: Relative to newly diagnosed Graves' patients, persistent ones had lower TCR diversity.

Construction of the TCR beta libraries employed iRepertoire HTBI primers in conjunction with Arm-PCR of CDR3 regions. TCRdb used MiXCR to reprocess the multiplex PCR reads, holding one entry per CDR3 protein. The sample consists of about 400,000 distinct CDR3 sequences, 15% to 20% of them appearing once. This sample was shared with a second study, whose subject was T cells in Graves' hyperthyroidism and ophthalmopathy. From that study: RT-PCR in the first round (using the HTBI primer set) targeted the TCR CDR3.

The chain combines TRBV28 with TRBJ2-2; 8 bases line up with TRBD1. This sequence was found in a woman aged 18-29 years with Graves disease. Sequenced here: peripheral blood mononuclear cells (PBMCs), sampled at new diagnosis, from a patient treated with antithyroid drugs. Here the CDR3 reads CASRPGTGWTGELFF. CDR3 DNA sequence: TGTGCCAGCAGGCCCGGGACAGGTTGGACCGGGGAGCTGTTTTTT.